This T cell receptor beta chain derives from a study of Ad26.COV2.S vaccination and SARS-CoV-2 variants (dated by TCRdb to the early 2020s). At the level of the whole study: Donors in the vaccine arm were drawn from COV1001, a multicentre, randomized, double-blind, placebo-controlled phase I-IIa trial testing Ad26.COV2.S in healthy adults. Dosing of Ad26.COV2.S was intramuscular, at either 5x10^10 or 1x10^11 viral particles, delivered as one shot or as two shots spaced 56 days apart. TCRbeta repertoire sequencing was used to assess the specificity and breadth of SARS-CoV-2-reactive T cell receptors after Ad26.COV2.S vaccination. A total of 32 samples were included in the TCR-sequenced set, comprising around 19 Ad26.COV2.S vaccine recipients, 5 placebo recipients and 8 SARS-CoV-2 convalescent individuals. Trial participants were randomized into five groups of five, in which low-dose or high-dose Ad26.COV2.S was given once or twice, or placebo was given on both occasions. Investigators did not know the trial group allocation while performing experiments and assessing outcomes. The full study reports these points: Higher spike-specific TCR breadth was observed in Ad26.COV2.S recipients than in placebo recipients (P = 0.0014). Comparable non-spike TCR breadth was observed between vaccine and placebo recipients, consistent with only spike being contained in the vaccine. The study was not powered to compare responses between vaccine doses or regimens. It was noted by the authors that total T cell responses may have been underestimated by the TCR breadth and depth analyses. After vaccination, substantial breadth of spike-specific CD8+ and CD4+ T cell responses was reported.

The CDR3 holds 15 amino acids from the cysteine to the phenylalanine. Solely the CDR3 DNA is kept, with 45 bases framed from the first base. V drops 0 bases and J drops 0 bases, leaving 3 bases in between. The germline V gene supplies CDR1 KGHSH and CDR2 LQKENI. As to this clone: What antigen it recognizes has not been identified. One base away there is no much larger clone; base qualities are not given.

The treatment or condition tag for this specimen amounts to: some 20 received Ad26.COV2.S at low or high dose, single or two shots; about 5 received placebo; per-sample allocation not given. Repertoires of vaccine and placebo recipients were sequenced from samples taken on day 63 after the first injection. Between 29 July and 7 August 2020, Cohort 1b enrolled around 24 adults aged 18-55 years at one site in Boston, USA. Ad26.COV2.S was a replication-incompetent adenovirus type 26 vector that expressed a prefusion-stabilized SARS-CoV-2 spike protein derived from the original Wuhan strain. The immunoSEQ Assay was used to sequence TCRbeta CDR3 regions. After extraction, genomic DNA underwent amplification by bias-controlled multiplex PCR, followed by high-throughput sequencing. Per the original workflow: To quantify the absolute abundance of every unique TCRbeta CDR3 region, sequences were collapsed and filtered. T cell fraction was estimated by normalizing TCRbeta template counts to usable DNA, with usable DNA measured through amplification of reference genes found in all nucleated cells. Repertoire TCRs were annotated as SARS-CoV-2-specific by exact matching of V gene, CDR3 amino acid sequence and J gene to a known reactive TCR set. MIRA supplied the reference SARS-CoV-2 TCR set, which was filtered for enrichment in COVID-19-positive ImmuneCODE repertoires so that public or cross-reactive TCRs were removed. Using the MIRA antigens, annotated TCRs were further analysed by specific ORF or by position within an ORF. Depth was the summed frequency of annotated unique rearrangements, while breadth was defined as annotated unique rearrangements over total unique productive rearrangements. Two-sided Wilcoxon rank-sum tests were used to compare TCR breadth between groups. In TCRdb, the immuneACCESS table is reduced to in-frame sequences with V and J assigned. These tables do not hold every clone; where another copy was compared, an unresolved V gene accounts for under half, and the others remain unexplained. Clone size and the V and J calls come from that table; the DNA yielded D and trimming. The sample table lists 350,000 to 500,000 clones, 90% of them with a count of one. In total, the top ten clones hold 12% of the sample.

The specimen comprised peripheral blood, sampled in a trial of Ad26.COV2.S vaccine versus placebo. The chain is made from TRBV18 and TRBJ2-6; the D gene assignment is ambiguous. The clonotype comes from a person aged 18-65 years who received the Ad26.COV2.S COVID-19 vaccine or a placebo. The nucleotides are TGTGCCAGCTCACCACCTAACTCTGGGGCCAACGTCCTGACTTTC. It translates as CASSPPNSGANVLTF.